This T cell receptor (beta chain) was observed in a study of CD8+ T cells in alopecia areata. Study observations and caveats: Numerous clones, expanded in lesions, remained in scalp and blood during tofacitinib.

Germline V gene sequence: CDR1 SQVTM, CDR2 ANQGSEA. This CDR3 region has 13 residues. Following extraction, RNA underwent reverse transcription to cDNA, which served as the sequencing template. Sequencing was performed with immunoSEQ multiplex PCR; in TCRdb, only in-frame clones are kept and a portion is missing. The top ten clones hold about 1.6% of a sample with some 220,000 clones, roughly 56% of them seen once. The treatment denotes: oral pan-JAK inhibitor, 5-10 mg twice daily. On this clone itself: Antigen unknown. At one end the junction does not follow the germline gene, possibly because of a read error.

The chain joins TRBV29-1 to TRBJ2-3, with D perhaps assigned TRBD1 or TRBD2 (6 bases each). This TCR was sampled from a human donor with alopecia areata. The sample here was CD4+ T cells sorted from blood, taken at week 4, from a patient treated with tofacitinib. The CDR3 region has the DNA TGCAGCGTTGTAGAGGTGGGGGGACACATAACGAATTTT. Protein sequence: CSVVEVGGHITNF.